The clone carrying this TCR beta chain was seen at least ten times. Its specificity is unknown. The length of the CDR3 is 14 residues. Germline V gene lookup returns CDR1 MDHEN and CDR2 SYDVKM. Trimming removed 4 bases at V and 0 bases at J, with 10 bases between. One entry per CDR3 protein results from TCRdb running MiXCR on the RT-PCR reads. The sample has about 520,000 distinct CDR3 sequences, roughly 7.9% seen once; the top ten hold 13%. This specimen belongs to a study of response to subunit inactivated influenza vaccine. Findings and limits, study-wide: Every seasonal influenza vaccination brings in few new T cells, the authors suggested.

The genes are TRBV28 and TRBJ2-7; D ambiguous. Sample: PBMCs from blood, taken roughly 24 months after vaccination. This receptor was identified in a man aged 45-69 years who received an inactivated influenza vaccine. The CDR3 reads CASSSWTDSYEQYF. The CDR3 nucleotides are TGTGCCAGCAGTTCCTGGACGGACTCCTACGAGCAGTACTTC.